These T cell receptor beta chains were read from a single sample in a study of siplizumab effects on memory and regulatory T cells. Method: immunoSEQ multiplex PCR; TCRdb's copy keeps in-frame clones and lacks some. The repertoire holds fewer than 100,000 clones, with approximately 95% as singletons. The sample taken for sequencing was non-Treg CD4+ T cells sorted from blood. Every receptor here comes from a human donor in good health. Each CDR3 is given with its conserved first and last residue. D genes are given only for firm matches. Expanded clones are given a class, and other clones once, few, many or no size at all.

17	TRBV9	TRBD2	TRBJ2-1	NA	TGTGCCAGCAGCGTAGACCCACCTAGCGGGGCCTTAGATGAGCAGTTCTTC	CASSVDPPSGALDEQFF
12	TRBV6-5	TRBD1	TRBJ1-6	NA	TGTGCCAGCCGGACAGGATCCTCACCCCTCCACTTT	CASRTGSSPLHF
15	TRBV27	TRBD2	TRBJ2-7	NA	TGTGCCAGCAGTGCAAGCGGGAGAGGGTTTCGGGAGCAGTACTTC	CASSASGRGFREQYF
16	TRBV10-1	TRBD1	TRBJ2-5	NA	TGCGCCAGCAGTGAGTTTCAGGGGGCGACGGAGGAGACCCAGTACTTC	CASSEFQGATEETQYF
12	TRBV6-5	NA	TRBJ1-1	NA	TGTGCCAGCAGTTACTCGAGTAGCGCGGCTTTCTTT	CASSYSSSAAFF
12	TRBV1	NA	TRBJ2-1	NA	TGCACCAGCCGGGAACAGGGTGATGAGCAGTTCTTC	CTSREQGDEQFF
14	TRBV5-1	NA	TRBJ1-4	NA	TGCGCCAGCAGCCTACAAGGGGGAAATGAAAAACTGTTTTTT	CASSLQGGNEKLFF
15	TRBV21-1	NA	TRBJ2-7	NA	TGTGCCAGCAGCAAAGGGTTAGGGACAGACTACGAGCAGTACTTC	CASSKGLGTDYEQYF
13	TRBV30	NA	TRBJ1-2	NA	TGTGCCTGGATCTCCAGGTTGGGGAATGGCTACACCTTC	CAWISRLGNGYTF
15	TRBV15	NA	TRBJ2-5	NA	TGTGCCACCAGCGGGCCTATAAGGGACCAAGAGACCCAGTACTTC	CATSGPIRDQETQYF
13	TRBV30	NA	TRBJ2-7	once	TGTGCCTGGAGTGTACCGGGCACCTACGAGCAGTACTTC	CAWSVPGTYEQYF
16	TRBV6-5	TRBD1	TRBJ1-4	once	TGTGCCGGCAGTTCCAGACCCGGGACAGGGATGGAAAAACTGTTTTTT	CAGSSRPGTGMEKLFF
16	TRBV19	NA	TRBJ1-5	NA	TGTGCCAGTAGTACCGTCCGGTGGGGGGGGAATCAGCCCCAGCATTTT	CASSTVRWGGNQPQHF
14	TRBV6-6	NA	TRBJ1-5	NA	TGTGCCAGCAGTGATGGGATGAGCAATCAGCCCCAGCATTTT	CASSDGMSNQPQHF
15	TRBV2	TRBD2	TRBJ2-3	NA	TGTGCCAGCAGATTGACTAGCGGGAGCACAGATACGCAGTATTTT	CASRLTSGSTDTQYF
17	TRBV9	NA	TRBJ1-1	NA	TGTGCCAGCAGCGTAGGGGTGGTGGCCCCAAAGAACACTGAAGCTTTCTTT	CASSVGVVAPKNTEAFF
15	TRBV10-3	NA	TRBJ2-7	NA	TGTGCCATCAGTGACCCGGGTAAGAGAAACTACGAGCAGTACTTC	CAISDPGKRNYEQYF
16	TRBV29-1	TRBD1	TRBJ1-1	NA	TGCAGCGTAAGGGACAGGCCAGGGGTAATGAACACTGAAGCTTTCTTT	CSVRDRPGVMNTEAFF
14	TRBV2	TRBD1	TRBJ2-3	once	TGTGCTACAGGGGCCGTCACTTTCACAGATACGCAGTATTTT	CATGAVTFTDTQYF
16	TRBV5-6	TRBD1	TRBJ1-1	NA	TGTGCCAGCAGCGGAAACCCGGGACAGGTAAACACTGAAGCTTTCTTT	CASSGNPGQVNTEAFF
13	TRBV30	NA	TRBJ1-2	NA	TGTGCCTGGAACACAGGGACTTTTCATGGCTACACCTTC	CAWNTGTFHGYTF
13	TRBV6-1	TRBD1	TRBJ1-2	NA	TGTGCCAGCAGTGAGACAGGGTGGTATGGCTACACCTTC	CASSETGWYGYTF
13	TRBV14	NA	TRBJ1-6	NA	TGTGCCAGCAGGGACATAGCTAATTCACCCCTCCACTTT	CASRDIANSPLHF
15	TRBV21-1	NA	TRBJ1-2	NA	TGTGCCAGCAGCAAATGGGACAGGGGCTTCTATGGCTACACCTTC	CASSKWDRGFYGYTF
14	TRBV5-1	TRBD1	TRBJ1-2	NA	TGCGCCAGCAGCTTGGAGACAGGGTCCTATGGCTACACCTTC	CASSLETGSYGYTF
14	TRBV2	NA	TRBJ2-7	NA	TGTGCCAGCACCCAGGGAACGAAGTGGGTCGAGCAGTACTTC	CASTQGTKWVEQYF
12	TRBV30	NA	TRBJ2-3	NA	TGTGCCTGGGACAGGAGCACAGATACGCAGTATTTT	CAWDRSTDTQYF